The 31 T cell receptor beta chains presented below share a single source sample, sequenced in a study of cytomegalovirus exposure and HLA in healthy donors. PCR used 60 Vbeta primers and 13 Jbeta primers. The protocol was immunoSEQ multiplex PCR, while the TCRdb copy is restricted to in-frame clones and leaves out a portion. Of around 150,000 clones in the sample, 80% to 90% were seen once. Sequencing input: PBMCs. These TCRs come from a woman aged 18-30 years in good health and CMV-seronegative.

The chain joins TRBV6-6 to TRBJ1-1, with D possibly matching TRBD1 (5 bases). The CDR3 sequence is 15 residues long. V was shortened by 2 bases and J by 1 base, with 11 bases between the two germline ends. The V gene's germline CDR1 is MNHNY and CDR2 SVGAGI (reference sequence). Written as DNA, the CDR3 is TGTGCCAGCAGTTACCAAAGCACAGGGAACACTGAAGCTTTCTTT. Translating gives CASSYQSTGNTEAFF.

The chain recombines TRBV6-1 with TRBJ2-3; no reliable D call. Germline V gene data show CDR1 as MNHNS and CDR2 as SASEGT. This CDR3 contains 15 residues. V dropped 4 bases and J dropped 4 bases, with 15 bases sitting between them. CDR3 sequence (DNA): TGTGCCAGCAGTGTAGGAGCGTTCGAATCAGATACGCAGTATTTT. Translated, it gives CASSVGAFESDTQYF.

The table lists this clone with a count of one. V and J are TRBV5-6 and TRBJ2-1; 10 nucleotides match TRBD1. With V trimmed by 4 bases and J by 9 bases, 7 bases remained unmatched. The CDR3 has 14 amino acids. Germline CDR1 reads SGHDT; CDR2 reads YYEEEE. In DNA, the CDR3 is TGTGCCAGCAGCGGGGGACAGGGGCGGGGTGAGCAGTTCTTC. It codes for CASSGGQGRGEQFF.

This clone was detected once. The chain links TRBV6-5 to TRBJ2-1; 9 nucleotides line up with TRBD1. The CDR3 contains 14 residues. With V trimmed by 6 bases and J by 12 bases, 12 bases remained unmatched. Per the germline V gene, CDR1 is MNHEY and CDR2 is SVGAGI. The CDR3 loop is CASRNYPTGGRQFF. CDR3 sequence (DNA): TGTGCCAGCAGGAATTATCCAACAGGGGGCAGGCAGTTCTTC.

In this sample, this clone turned up a few times. The chain links TRBV7-9 to TRBJ2-3; no reliable D call. Trimming took 1 base from V and 2 from J, leaving 7 bases between them. This CDR3 has 14 amino acids. Germline CDR1 reads SEHNR; CDR2 reads FQNEAQ (reference sequence). The CDR3 DNA is TGTGCCAGCAGCTTAGTCCAGGCCACAGATACGCAGTATTTT. The encoded protein is CASSLVQATDTQYF.

This clone has just a few counts. The J gene is TRBJ2-3, the V gene TRBV6-4; 8 bases agree with TRBD2. Germline V gene lookup returns CDR1 MRHNA and CDR2 SNTAGT. The CDR3 contains 13 residues. J was trimmed by 4 bases and V by 10 bases; bases with no gene match: 7. The CDR3, as DNA: TGTGCCACCCGAGCGGGAGAATCAGATACGCAGTATTTT. This sequence encodes CATRAGESDTQYF.

The rearrangement uses TRBV5-1 and TRBJ1-2; the D is unclear. V was shortened by 5 bases and J by 3 bases, with 8 bases between the two germline ends. CDR1 and CDR2 (germline): SGHRS, YFSETQ. This CDR3 contains 12 residues. The DNA for the CDR3 is TGCGCCAGCAGGGGAGAGGACTATGGCTACACCTTC. As protein: CASRGEDYGYTF.

This rearrangement joins TRBV7-2 to TRBJ1-5; D uncertain. The CDR3 extends over 15 amino acids. Trimming removed 5 bases from V and 6 bases from J, with 17 bases in between. The germline CDR1 and CDR2 sequences are SGHTA and FQGNSA. CDR3 nucleotide sequence: TGTGCCAGCAGCCCAGGTGGGTCCGCTTTTCAGCCCCAGCATTTT. Translation: CASSPGGSAFQPQHF. The full variable domain, completed using reference TRBV7-2 and TRBJ1-5, is GAGVSQSPSNKVTEKGKDVELRCDPISGHTALYWYRQSLGQGLEFLIYFQGNSAPDKSGLPSDRFSAERTGGSVSTLTIQRTQQEDSAVYLCASSPGGSAFQPQHFGDGTRLSIL.

The chain recombines TRBV13 with TRBJ2-1, with 8 bases that match TRBD2. V was clipped by 2 bases and J by 7 bases; unmatched bases: 16. The CDR3 is made up of 18 amino acids. Germline CDR1 reads PRHDT; CDR2 reads FYEKMQ (reference sequence). In nucleotides, the CDR3 is TGTGCCAGCAGCTTATCCGTTGGAGGCGGGGGGCCATGGAATGAGCAGTTCTTC. This translates into CASSLSVGGGGPWNEQFF.

The genes are TRBV2 and TRBJ2-2; tentatively, D is TRBD1 (6 bases). The CDR3 has 15 residues. Germline V CDR1 and CDR2: SNHLY, FYNNEI. V lost 7 bases to trimming and J lost 9 bases, with 21 bases between them. Written as DNA, the CDR3 is TGTGCCAGCAAGCCAGGGGTGAGGTCCGGAAGGGAGCTGTTTTTT. It specifies CASKPGVRSGRELFF.

This clone was seen only a few times. The chain carries TRBV5-6 and TRBJ2-1, with a possible D match to TRBD2 (6 bases). The CDR3 has 16 amino acids. Germline CDR1 SGHDT, CDR2 YYEEEE. The V end was cut by 3 bases, the J end by 5 bases, with 18 bases between. This CDR3 reads CASSSGVGGAHNEQFF. The CDR3 nucleotides read TGTGCCAGCAGCTCGGGGGTTGGGGGAGCGCACAATGAGCAGTTCTTC.

The chain combines TRBV11-2 with TRBJ2-4; D is possibly TRBD2 (5 bases). This CDR3 is built from 15 residues. V was trimmed by 2 bases and J by 0 bases, leaving 8 bases between them. CDR1 and CDR2 from the germline V gene are SGHAT and FQNNGV. The CDR3 bases are TGTGCCAGCAGCTTAACTGCGGGAGCCAAAAACATTCAGTACTTC. Amino acids: CASSLTAGAKNIQYF.

CDR3 sequence reads: CASSLAAGSGNTIYF. DNA of the CDR3: TGCGCCAGCAGCTTGGCGGCAGGGTCTGGAAACACCATATATTTT. The chain links TRBV5-1 to TRBJ1-3; a possible D gene is TRBD1 (5 bases). Germline V gene data show CDR1 as SGHRS and CDR2 as YFSETQ. This CDR3 contains 15 residues. Trimming pared 0 bases from V and 1 base from J, leaving 8 bases between.

Concerning this clone itself: Germline is not matched at one junction end, which may reflect a read error. The genes are TRBV28 and TRBJ1-1; TRBD1 agrees at 7 bases. CDR3 length: 15 residues. The germline V gene encodes CDR1 MDHEN and CDR2 SYDVKM. Written as DNA, the CDR3 is TGTGCCAGCACCCTTCTCGGGACAGCGAACACTAAAGCTTTCTTT. Encoded protein: CASTLLGTANTKAFF.

This chain joins TRBV5-1 and TRBJ1-1; a weak D match, TRBD1 (5 bases). This CDR3 spans 13 amino acids. The germline V gene encodes CDR1 SGHRS and CDR2 YFSETQ. Between the trimmed V and J ends, which lost 5 bases and 5 bases, there was a span of 13 bases. This CDR3 reads CASRGQEGTEAFF. The CDR3 region has the DNA TGCGCCAGCAGGGGTCAGGAGGGGACTGAAGCTTTCTTT. The entire variable domain, with the rest obtained from reference TRBV5-1 and TRBJ1-1, is as follows: KAGVTQTPRYLIKTRGQQVTLSCSPISGHRSVSWYQQTPGQGLQFLFEYFSETQRNKGNFPGRFSGRQFSNSRSEMNVSTLELGDSALYLCASRGQEGTEAFFGQGTRLTVV.

This sequence joins TRBV5-6 and TRBJ2-1; 15 nucleotides line up with TRBD2. Unmatched junction bases numbered 3, after V lost 0 bases and J lost 5 bases. The germline V gene has CDR1 SGHDT and CDR2 YYEEEE. The CDR3 length is 17 residues. The CDR3 reads CASSLAGLAGGHNEQFF. The CDR3 DNA reads as TGTGCCAGCAGCTTGGCGGGACTAGCGGGGGGCCACAATGAGCAGTTCTTC.

This clone was counted between two and nine times. The V gene is TRBV7-9, the J gene TRBJ2-1; no clear D. V was clipped by 5 bases and J by 12 bases, with 23 bases between them. The CDR3 spans 15 residues. The germline gives CDR1 SEHNR, CDR2 FQNEAQ (reference sequence). In DNA form, the CDR3 reads TGTGCCAGCAGCCCCCTGGCTAGTCTAGTTCCGCGGCAGTTCTTC. It encodes CASSPLASLVPRQFF.

The rearrangement joins TRBV7-3 to TRBJ1-5; D is possibly TRBD1 (5 bases). The CDR3 has 16 residues. Germline values: CDR1 SGHTA, CDR2 FQGTGA. Trimming removed 6 bases from V and 1 base from J, with 16 bases in between. The CDR3 region has the DNA TGTGCCAGCAGAAGGATTTCGTACAGGAGCAATCAGCCCCAGCATTTT. As protein: CASRRISYRSNQPQHF.

CDR3: CASSSQGFVDEQFF. The CDR3 DNA is TGTGCCAGCAGTTCGCAGGGTTTTGTCGATGAGCAGTTCTTC. This chain links TRBV6-5 with TRBJ2-1; D perhaps matches TRBD1 (5 bases). From germline, CDR1 is MNHEY and CDR2 SVGAGI. With 4 bases removed from V and 8 bases from J, the gap between germline ends came to 15 bases. The CDR3 totals 14 residues.

This clone has a handful of counts. A read error likely explains this, since a far larger clone differs by one base. The V call is TRBV5-6, the J call TRBJ1-1; D unclear. The germline CDR1 and CDR2 sequences are SGHDT and YYEEEE. V lost 0 bases and J 7 bases, leaving 4 bases between the germline ends. CDR3 length equals 11 residues. The CDR3 here is CASSLAGEAFF. The CDR3 region has the DNA TGTGCCAGCAGCTTGGCAGGTGAAGCTTTCTTT.

The chain employs TRBV6-5 and TRBJ2-7, with 9 nucleotides matching TRBD1. The CDR3 has 11 residues. Germline lookup yields CDR1 MNHEY and CDR2 SVGAGI. V trimming: 5 bases; J trimming: 13 bases; junction bases outside the gene matches: 6. DNA of the CDR3: TGTGCCAGCAGTACGGGACAGGGTATCTACTTC. As protein: CASSTGQGIYF.

The chain carries TRBV6-6 and TRBJ2-1; TRBD1 agrees at 7 bases. The CDR3 loop spans 14 amino acids. V trimming: 6 bases; J trimming: 6 bases; junction bases outside the gene matches: 8. Germline CDR1 is MNHNY and CDR2 is SVGAGI (reference sequence). In DNA, the CDR3 is TGTGCCAGCAGCCCAGGGGGTTTCGGCAATGAGCAGTTCTTC. Translating gives CASSPGGFGNEQFF.

This sequence joins TRBV19 and TRBJ1-2; no reliable D call. The CDR3 length is 16 residues. Deletions cut 10 bases from V and 0 bases from J, with 21 bases between. The germline CDR1 and CDR2 sequences are LNHDA and SQIVND (reference sequence). The CDR3 bases are TGTGCCATCAAACGTGGATCTGGACTCTCTAACTATGGCTACACCTTC. This sequence encodes CAIKRGSGLSNYGYTF.

This clone appeared once. The chain combines TRBV28 with TRBJ2-5; a weak D match, TRBD2 (6 bases). The better agreement between TRBJ2-7 and the DNA end casts doubt on the J call. CDR1 and CDR2 (germline): MDHEN, SYDVKM. The CDR3 runs 13 residues. CDR3 residues: CALSGGTPYEQYF. In DNA form, the CDR3 reads TGTGCCCTAAGTGGGGGGACTCCCTACGAGCAGTACTTC.

This chain uses TRBV7-8 with TRBJ1-5, with 12 bases that match TRBD1. Germline V gene lookup returns CDR1 SGHVS and CDR2 FQNEAQ. Losses at the gene ends were 3 bases for V and 0 bases for J; bases not matched to a gene: 9. This CDR3 has 19 amino acids. The CDR3 sequence: CASSFTGTGGDHSNQPQHF. CDR3 DNA sequence: TGTGCCAGCAGCTTCACCGGGACAGGGGGCGACCATAGCAATCAGCCCCAGCATTTT.

This clone was detected once. V usage is TRBV4-2 and J usage is TRBJ2-5; 8 bases fit TRBD2. The J call is uncertain, as TRBJ2-7 better fits the DNA end. In germline, CDR1 is LGHNA, CDR2 YNFKEQ. This CDR3 has 16 residues. CDR3 loop: CASSQDNSGTHYEQYF. Written as DNA, the CDR3 is TGTGCCAGCAGCCAGGACAATAGCGGGACCCACTACGAGCAGTACTTC.

With regard to this clone: At one end the junction does not follow the germline gene, possibly because of a read error. V usage is TRBV27 and J usage is TRBJ1-6; possibly TRBD1 for D (6 bases). The germline V gene has CDR1 MNHEY and CDR2 SMNVEV (reference sequence). The CDR3 runs to 18 residues. CDR3 in amino acids: CASSLFFRGGSYNSPLHF. The CDR3 nucleotides are TGTGCCAGCAGCTTATTCTTCAGGGGAGGGTCCTATAATTCACCCCTCCACTTT.

The rearrangement joins TRBV5-6 to TRBJ1-2, with a possible D match to TRBD1 (5 bases). Trimming cost V 3 bases and J 5 bases, with 11 bases left between them. Germline lookup yields CDR1 SGHDT and CDR2 YYEEEE. CDR3 size: 13 residues. CDR3 nucleotide sequence: TGTGCCAGCAGCTCGGGGGGGGTGTATGGCTACACCTTC. As protein: CASSSGGVYGYTF.

This rearrangement joins TRBV27 to TRBJ2-1; 9 nucleotides align to TRBD1. The CDR3 runs 15 residues. V shed 3 bases and J 4 bases; nucleotides not matched to a gene: 4. Looked up from germline, CDR1 is MNHEY and CDR2 is SMNVEV (reference sequence). The CDR3 protein is CASSFTQGAYNEQFF. CDR3 nucleotides: TGTGCCAGCAGTTTCACACAGGGGGCTTACAATGAGCAGTTCTTC.

This rearrangement joins TRBV7-3 to TRBJ2-1, with 7 bases that match TRBD1. The germline V gene has CDR1 SGHTA and CDR2 FQGTGA. This CDR3 has 16 amino acids. J lost 5 bases, V lost 5 bases, and 12 bases had no gene match. CDR3 region: CASSPRGRAFDNEQFF. The CDR3 coding sequence is TGTGCCAGCAGCCCAAGGGGGCGGGCTTTCGACAATGAGCAGTTCTTC.

The rearrangement uses TRBV7-6 and TRBJ1-3; TRBD1 matches at 7 bases. This CDR3 is built from 16 residues. J gave up 0 bases and V 4 bases, and 6 bases lay outside the gene matches. Germline-derived CDR1 and CDR2 are SGHVS and FNYEAQ. This CDR3 reads CASSSVGGLSGNTIYF. CDR3 coding DNA: TGTGCCAGCAGCTCGGTAGGGGGCCTCTCTGGAAACACCATATATTTT. The whole variable domain, remainder taken from reference TRBV7-6 and TRBJ1-3, is GAGVSQSPRYKVTKRGQDVALRCDPISGHVSLYWYRQALGQGPEFLTYFNYEAQQDKSGLPNDRFSAERPEGSISTLTIQRTEQRDSAMYRCASSSVGGLSGNTIYFGEGSWLTVV.